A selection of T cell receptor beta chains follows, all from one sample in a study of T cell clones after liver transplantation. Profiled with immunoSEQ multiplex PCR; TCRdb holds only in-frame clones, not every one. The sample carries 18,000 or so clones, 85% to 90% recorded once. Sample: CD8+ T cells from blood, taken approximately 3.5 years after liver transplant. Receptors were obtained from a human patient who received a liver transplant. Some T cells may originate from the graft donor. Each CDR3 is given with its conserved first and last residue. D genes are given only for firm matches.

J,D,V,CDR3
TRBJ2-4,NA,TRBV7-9,CASSVSGGWAIDIQYF
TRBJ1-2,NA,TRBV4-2,CASSQGYQSDGYTF
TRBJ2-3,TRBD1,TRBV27,CASSRDRGTDTQYF
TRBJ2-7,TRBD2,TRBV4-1,CASSQDSTSGSYEQYF
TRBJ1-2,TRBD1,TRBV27,CASSSTGDGWNGYTF
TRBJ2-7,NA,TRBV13,CASSLGQGEAYEQYF
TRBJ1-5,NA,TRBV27,CASGYQPQHF
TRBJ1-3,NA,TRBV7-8,CASSPHFGGGNTIYF
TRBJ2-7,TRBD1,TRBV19,CASLGQGYEQYF
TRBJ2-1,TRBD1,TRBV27,CASSSDRDVFNEQFF
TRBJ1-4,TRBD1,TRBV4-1,CASSQVKGQPNEKLFF
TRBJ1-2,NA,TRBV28,CASTPGGGHWSYGYTF
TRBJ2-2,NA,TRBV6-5,CVSSHGYGELFF
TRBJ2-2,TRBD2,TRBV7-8,CASSSYHKGLADPSNTGELFF
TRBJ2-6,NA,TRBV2,CASSVTAGANVLTF
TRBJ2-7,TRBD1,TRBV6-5,CASKDRGVYEQYF
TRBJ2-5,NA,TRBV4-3,CASSPDYSPQETQYF
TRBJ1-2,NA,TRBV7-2,CASSLDKAASSNYGYTF
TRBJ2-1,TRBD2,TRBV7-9,CASSLGLASWDEQFF
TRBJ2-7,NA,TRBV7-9,CASSYDRIDEQYF
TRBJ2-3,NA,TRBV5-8,CASSLGVNAEVTDTQYF
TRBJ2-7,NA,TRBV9,CASSVGTHSYEQYF
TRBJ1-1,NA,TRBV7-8,CASSLLWPNTEAFF
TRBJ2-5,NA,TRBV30,CAWSYGQQETQYF
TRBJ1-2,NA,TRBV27,CASSLSVGARVFGYTF
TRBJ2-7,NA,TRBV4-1,CASSFGGGTAYYEQYF
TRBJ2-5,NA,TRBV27,CASSFLGKQETQYF
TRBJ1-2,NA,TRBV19,CASTISASDYGYTF
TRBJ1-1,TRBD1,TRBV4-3,CASVRQGAEAFF
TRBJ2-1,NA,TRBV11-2,CASSLRSFTYNEQFF
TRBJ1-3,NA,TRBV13,CASSSGIGGTIYF
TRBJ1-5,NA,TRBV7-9,CASSSDGFNQPQHF
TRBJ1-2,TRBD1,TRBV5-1,CASSLGAVGQVNYGYTF
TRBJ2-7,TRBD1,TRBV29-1,CSARGKIDEQYF
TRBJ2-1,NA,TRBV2,CASSDSRKPYNEQFF
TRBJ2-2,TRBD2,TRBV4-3,CASSPPPTSGTNTGELFF
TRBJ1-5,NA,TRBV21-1,CASSKGGHSKYGQPQHF
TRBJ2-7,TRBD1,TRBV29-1,CSGWTGGSDEQYF